The source of this T cell receptor beta chain is a study of a mutant IDH1 vaccine in newly diagnosed glioma. Study-wide context: Among treated patients, about 62% were male and 37.5% female, and mean age was approximately 40 years. Former treatment meant radiotherapy, temozolomide, or both; the majority had gotten both.

This clone is a singleton in its sample. The time point here: baseline, week 1 (first vaccination visit). As for treatment: pre-vaccination baseline after standard-of-care therapy. This table comes from immunoSEQ multiplex PCR, and its TCRdb copy is limited to in-frame clones, with some not included. This repertoire shows about 34,000 clones, 80% to 85% found once; its top ten account for approximately 9%. V shed 6 bases and J 1 base; nucleotides not matched to a gene: 4. CDR3 length equals 15 residues. Per the germline V gene, CDR1 is KGHSH and CDR2 is LQKENI. The source of this sequence is a man in his fifties with glioma. Some clones in this sample may be carry-over from other donors' samples. Material: peripheral blood mononuclear cells (PBMCs), obtained from a glioma patient treated with radiotherapy, temozolomide or both. The rearrangement uses TRBV18 and TRBJ2-2, with 8 bases that match TRBD1. This CDR3 reads CASSPTGGNTGELFF. The CDR3 region has the DNA TGTGCCAGCTCGCCTACAGGGGGGAACACCGGGGAGCTGTTTTTT. The entire variable domain, with the rest obtained from reference TRBV18 and TRBJ2-2, is as follows: NAGVMQNPRHLVRRRGQEARLRCSPMKGHSHVYWYRQLPEEGLKFMVYLQKENIIDESGMPKERFSAEFPKEGPSILRIQQVVRGDSAAYFCASSPTGGNTGELFFGEGSRLTVL.